This T cell receptor beta chain derives from a study of blood T cell repertoires in COVID-19. This clone has a single count. The CDR3 consists of 15 residues. Germline-derived CDR1 and CDR2 are SGHTS and YDEGEE. Trimming removed 3 bases from V and 3 bases from J, with 15 bases in between. TCRdb's table, derived via immunoSEQ multiplex PCR, lists solely in-frame clones and lacks some. The table has tens of thousands of clones, nearly 90% seen once; the top ten hold approximately 5%. The source is a man aged 60-69 years with COVID-19, enrolled during active disease. The chain joins TRBV5-8 to TRBJ1-2; D call uncertain. The source material was peripheral blood. This CDR3 is CASSSRLAEDYGYTF. The CDR3 nucleotides are TGTGCCAGCAGCTCGAGACTTGCCGAGGACTATGGCTACACCTTC.